Below, 9 T cell receptor beta chains from the same sample are listed, as sequenced in a study of T cell repertoires in cytomegalovirus infection. Using its own MiXCR run on the reads, TCRdb lists one record per CDR3 protein. There are roughly 760,000 distinct CDR3 sequences in the sample; about 40% occur only once, and 2.5% to 3% lies in the top ten. Sequenced sample: PBMCs. The origin of the receptors is a human donor in good health (CMV status not recorded). Some clones in this sample may be carry-over from other donors' samples.

This clonotype occurred a few times. This sequence joins TRBV20-1 and TRBJ2-7; possible D gene TRBD1, 6 bases. The CDR3 has 14 amino acids. Looked up from germline, CDR1 is DFQATT and CDR2 is SNEGSKA (reference sequence). Trimming pared 0 bases from V and 2 bases from J, leaving 11 bases between. The CDR3 protein is CSARDEHRAYEQYF. The CDR3 nucleotides are TGCAGTGCTAGAGATGAACACAGGGCCTACGAGCAGTACTTC.

This chain joins TRBV6-2 or TRBV6-3 and TRBJ2-2; 8 bases are shared with TRBD1. The V gene's germline CDR1 is MNHEY and CDR2 SVGEGT. This CDR3 has 14 amino acids. Trimming took 6 bases from V and 3 from J; bases not matched to a gene: 3. DNA of the CDR3: TGTGCCAGCAGACGACAGGGGTACACCGGGGAGCTGTTTTTT. Protein: CASRRQGYTGELFF.

DNA for the CDR3: TGTGCCAGCTCACCACGGGAAAGGAACACTGAAGCTTTCTTT. Amino acids: CASSPRERNTEAFF. The V and J genes are TRBV18 and TRBJ1-1; no reliable D call. The V end lost 1 base, the J end lost 1 base, and 7 bases lay between the germline ends. The CDR3 is 14 amino acids. Germline CDR1 and CDR2: KGHSH and LQKENI.

As concerns this clonotype: The germline gene is not matched at one end of the junction; a read error may be the cause. The chain is built from TRBV20-1 and TRBJ2-5, with D perhaps being TRBD1 or TRBD2 (5 bases each). CDR3 length equals 12 residues. Germline assignment: CDR1 DFQATT and CDR2 SNEGSKA (reference sequence). The CDR3 sequence is CSARGALRDHNF. As DNA, the CDR3 is TGCAGTGCTAGGGGAGCTCTCCGGGACCACAACTTC.

The V gene is TRBV24-1, the J gene TRBJ2-3; 9 positions match TRBD2. V gave up 10 bases and J gave up 2 bases; unmatched junction bases: 15. Germline V gene data show CDR1 as KGHDR and CDR2 as SFDVKD. This CDR3 has 17 residues. The CDR3 spells CATFRASGDHFTDTQYF. The CDR3 region has the DNA TGTGCCACTTTCAGGGCTAGCGGGGACCACTTCACAGATACGCAGTATTTT.

V usage is TRBV20-1 and J usage is TRBJ2-7, with a tentative D call TRBD1 (6 bases). The CDR3 totals 15 residues. V lost 6 bases, J lost 7 bases, and 25 bases lay in between. Germline values: CDR1 DFQATT, CDR2 SNEGSKA (reference sequence). CDR3 residues: CSAKQRTAHTIEQYF. For the CDR3, the DNA is TGCAGTGCAAAACAACGGACAGCGCATACCATTGAGCAGTACTTC.

The V and J genes are TRBV27 and TRBJ2-7, with a tentative D call TRBD1 (6 bases). V was cut by 3 bases and J by 3 bases, with 12 bases left in between. From germline, CDR1 is MNHEY and CDR2 SMNVEV (reference sequence). This CDR3 has 14 residues. CDR3 coding DNA: TGTGCCAGCAGTTTCACCGGGACACTCTACGAGCAGTACTTC. It translates to CASSFTGTLYEQYF.

As regards this clonotype: The junction and the germline gene differ at one end; a read error may be behind it. The chain joins TRBV6-1 to TRBJ1-1, with D hard to call. The CDR3 covers 10 residues. From germline, CDR1 is MNHNS and CDR2 SASEGT. CDR3 sequence: CASSGTGAFF. The DNA for the CDR3 is TGTGCCAGCAGTGGAACTGGAGCTTTCTTT.

This clonotype was observed a few times. CDR3 in DNA: TGTGCCAGCAGCCAAGGACAGGGGGCATGGTATGAGCAGTTCTTC. Encoded protein: CASSQGQGAWYEQFF. The chain combines TRBV6-5 with TRBJ2-1, with 11 bases fitting TRBD1. The CDR3 consists of 15 residues. Germline V gives CDR1 MNHEY, CDR2 SVGAGI. Trimming cost V 6 bases and J 8 bases; bases outside gene matches: 9.